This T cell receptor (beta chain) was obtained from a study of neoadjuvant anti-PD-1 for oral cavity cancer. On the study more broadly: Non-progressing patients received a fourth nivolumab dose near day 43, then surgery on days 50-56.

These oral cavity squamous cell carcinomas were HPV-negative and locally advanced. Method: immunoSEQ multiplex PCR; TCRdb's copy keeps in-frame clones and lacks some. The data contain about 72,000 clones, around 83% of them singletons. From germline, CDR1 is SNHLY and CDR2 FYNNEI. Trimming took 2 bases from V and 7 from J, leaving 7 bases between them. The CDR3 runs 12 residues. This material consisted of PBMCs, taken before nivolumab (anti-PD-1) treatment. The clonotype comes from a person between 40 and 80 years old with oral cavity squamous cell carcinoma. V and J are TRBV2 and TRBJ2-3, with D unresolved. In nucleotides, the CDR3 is TGTGCCAGCAGTGAAACGGATTATACGCAGTATTTT. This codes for CASSETDYTQYF.